A single sample is the source of the 13 T cell receptor beta chains below, sequenced in a study of beta chain features in type 1 diabetes. Study-level findings and limits: Among patients with Type 1 diabetes, TCRB CDR3s were moderately but significantly shorter in every one of the four CD4+ subsets.

Expressed TCRB transcripts were sequenced, since all the RNA that had been isolated was reverse transcribed. Clones were read by immunoSEQ multiplex PCR, and TCRdb kept only the in-frame ones, dropping some. The repertoire has over 300,000 clones, roughly a tenth of them found once; the top ten carry 0.95% to 1.1%. These receptors are not linked to any known antigen. Material for sequencing was central memory CD4+ T cells from blood. The source is a man between 25 and 39 years old with type 1 diabetes.

The J gene is TRBJ2-3, the V gene TRBV28, with 9 bases identical to TRBD2. J lost 6 bases, V lost 4 bases, and 11 bases had no gene match. The CDR3 totals 16 residues. The germline CDR1 and CDR2 sequences are MDHEN and SYDVKM. The DNA for the CDR3 is TGTGCCAGCAGTTCACCAGCGGGGGGACAAACCGATACGCAGTATTTT. It codes for CASSSPAGGQTDTQYF.

The rearrangement uses TRBV1 and TRBJ2-7; the table assigns TRBD1, which was not confirmed against the DNA. TRBV1 has pseudogene status. This CDR3 is built from 17 residues. In DNA, the CDR3 is TGCACCAGCAGCCAAGATCTGAGGGACAGGGGGGCCTACGAGCAGTACTTC. It yields the protein CTSSQDLRDRGAYEQYF.

This clone was seen once. The chain uses TRBV9 and TRBJ2-5, with D possibly being TRBD1 or TRBD2 (5 bases each). Germline CDR1 is SGDLS and CDR2 is YYNGEE. V was trimmed by 0 bases and J by 4 bases, leaving 13 bases between them. There are 15 residues in the CDR3. The CDR3 DNA reads TGTGCCAGCAGCGTAGGGCCGGGGCCAGCAGAGACCCAGTACTTC. Protein product: CASSVGPGPAETQYF.

The sample holds a few counts of this clone. This chain uses TRBV5-4 with TRBJ1-1; D remains ambiguous. V was cut by 3 bases and J by 6 bases, with 6 bases left in between. The CDR3 loop spans 11 amino acids. CDR1 and CDR2 (germline): SGHNT, YYREEE (reference sequence). CDR3 sequence reads: CASSSDAEAFF. The DNA for the CDR3 is TGTGCCAGCAGCTCGGACGCTGAAGCTTTCTTT.

The CDR3 protein is CASSPVGVADTQYF. The CDR3 DNA follows: TGTGCCAGCAGCCCTGTCGGGGTCGCAGATACGCAGTATTTT. This chain uses TRBV7-6 with TRBJ2-3, with D perhaps matching TRBD2 (5 bases). The CDR3 extends over 14 amino acids. Per the germline V gene, CDR1 is SGHVS and CDR2 is FNYEAQ. Deletions cut 5 bases from V and 4 bases from J, with 13 bases between.

The chain carries TRBV30 and TRBJ1-1; 8 nucleotides match TRBD1. Trimming at V came to 2 bases and at J to 1 base, leaving 3 bases not matched to a gene. CDR1 is GTSNPN, CDR2 SVGIG, per germline (reference sequence). The CDR3 loop spans 14 amino acids. The CDR3 DNA is TGTGCCTGGAGTAGCGGACAGGGGAACACTGAAGCTTTCTTT. Translation: CAWSSGQGNTEAFF.

This clone was seen a handful of times. CDR3 coding DNA: TGTGCCAGCAGCTACCGGACAGGGACAGTTAGCTACACCTTC. Protein sequence: CASSYRTGTVSYTF. The chain has TRBV5-6 and TRBJ1-2; 8 nucleotides match TRBD1. CDR3 size: 14 residues. Germline trimming cut 3 bases from V and 9 bases from J; bases unmatched to any gene: 10. From germline, CDR1 is SGHDT and CDR2 YYEEEE. Full variable domain (outside the CDR3, taken from reference TRBV5-6 and TRBJ1-2): DAGVTQSPTHLIKTRGQQVTLRCSPKSGHDTVSWYQQALGQGPQFIFQYYEEEERQRGNFPDRFSGHQFPNYSSELNVNALLLGDSALYLCASSYRTGTVSYTFGSGTRLTVV.

This clone was observed a few times. The V call is TRBV10-1, the J call TRBJ2-1, with 10 bases that match TRBD2. The CDR3 is 17 residues long. Germline-derived CDR1 and CDR2 are WNHNN and SYGVQD (reference sequence). V lost 3 bases, J lost 7 bases, and 12 bases stayed unmatched. CDR3 nucleotide sequence: TGCGCCAGCAGTGACCTTAGCGGGGGGAGCCGGGGGAATGAGCAGTTCTTC. It encodes CASSDLSGGSRGNEQFF.

V and J are TRBV4-2 and TRBJ2-6, with 8 bases aligning to TRBD2. Germline loops: CDR1 LGHNA, CDR2 YNFKEQ. With V trimmed by 3 bases and J by 2 bases, 3 bases remained unmatched. The CDR3 length is 16 residues. The CDR3 is CASSQSGSAGANVLTF. The CDR3, as DNA: TGTGCCAGCAGCCAGAGCGGGAGCGCTGGGGCCAACGTCCTGACTTTC.

This chain joins TRBV18 and TRBJ2-7; maybe TRBD2 (6 bases). Trimming left V 3 bases short and J 0 bases short, with 15 bases between. The CDR3 runs to 16 residues. From germline, CDR1 is KGHSH and CDR2 LQKENI. The CDR3, as DNA: TGTGCCAGCTCACCGAAACGACTAGGAAACTCCTACGAGCAGTACTTC. Translation gives CASSPKRLGNSYEQYF.

About this clone itself: It is likely a read error: a sequence one base away is far more abundant. The sample contains more than one DNA sequence encoding this CDR3. DNA for the CDR3: TGTGCCAGCAGCCAAGAGACTCTAGCGGGGGGGCTTCGGGAGACCCAGTACTTC. Translated: CASSQETLAGGLRETQYF. V usage is TRBV5-4 and J usage is TRBJ2-5, with TRBD2 matching over 12 bases. J gave up 5 bases and V 4 bases, and 15 bases lay outside the gene matches. Looked up from germline, CDR1 is SGHNT and CDR2 is YYREEE (reference sequence). CDR3 length equals 18 residues.

As DNA, the CDR3 is TGTGCCAGCAAGCGAACAGGGGGCTACACCGGGGAGCTGTTTTTT. It is translated as CASKRTGGYTGELFF. This chain links TRBV5-6 with TRBJ2-2, with 9 bases identical to TRBD1. The junction had 6 bases not matched to a gene; V was cut back by 6 bases and J by 3 bases. CDR1 and CDR2 from the germline V gene are SGHDT and YYEEEE. This CDR3 spans 15 amino acids. Looking up the rest from reference TRBV5-6 and TRBJ2-2 gives the full variable domain: DAGVTQSPTHLIKTRGQQVTLRCSPKSGHDTVSWYQQALGQGPQFIFQYYEEEERQRGNFPDRFSGHQFPNYSSELNVNALLLGDSALYLCASKRTGGYTGELFFGEGSRLTVL.

In this sample, this clone turned up a few times. V gene TRBV6-1 combines with J gene TRBJ2-1, with D maybe TRBD1 (5 bases). This CDR3 region has 17 residues. Trimming removed 2 bases from V and 2 bases from J, with 16 bases in between. Germline V gene data show CDR1 as MNHNS and CDR2 as SASEGT. CDR3 in DNA: TGTGCCAGCAGTGAATCAAGAGCAGGGCCTCCCTACAATGAGCAGTTCTTC. It is translated as CASSESRAGPPYNEQFF.